This entry features one T cell receptor beta chain sequence. The data derive from a study of OX40 agonist ivuxolimab in advanced cancers. Across the whole study: The dose-escalation cohort was roughly 84% male, with a mean age of around 60 years, ranging roughly 20 to 90.

The CDR3 runs 17 residues. V gave up 8 bases and J gave up 7 bases, with 27 bases separating them. Per germline, CDR1 MDHEN and CDR2 SYDVKM. Profiled with immunoSEQ multiplex PCR; TCRdb holds only in-frame clones, not every one. This table holds 55,000 to 65,000 clones, about 85% found once. Sequenced here: CD4+ or CD8+ T cells sorted from blood, sampled in a trial of the OX40 agonist ivuxolimab. V gene TRBV28 combines with J gene TRBJ2-4, with a possible D match to TRBD2 (7 bases). The clonotype originates from an adult with an advanced solid tumor such as melanoma, head and neck, liver or kidney cancer. The CDR3 DNA sequence: TGTGCCAGCCGCCCCCTTTACGTAGGGGGGGGGAAGAACATTCAGTACTTC. It encodes CASRPLYVGGGKNIQYF.